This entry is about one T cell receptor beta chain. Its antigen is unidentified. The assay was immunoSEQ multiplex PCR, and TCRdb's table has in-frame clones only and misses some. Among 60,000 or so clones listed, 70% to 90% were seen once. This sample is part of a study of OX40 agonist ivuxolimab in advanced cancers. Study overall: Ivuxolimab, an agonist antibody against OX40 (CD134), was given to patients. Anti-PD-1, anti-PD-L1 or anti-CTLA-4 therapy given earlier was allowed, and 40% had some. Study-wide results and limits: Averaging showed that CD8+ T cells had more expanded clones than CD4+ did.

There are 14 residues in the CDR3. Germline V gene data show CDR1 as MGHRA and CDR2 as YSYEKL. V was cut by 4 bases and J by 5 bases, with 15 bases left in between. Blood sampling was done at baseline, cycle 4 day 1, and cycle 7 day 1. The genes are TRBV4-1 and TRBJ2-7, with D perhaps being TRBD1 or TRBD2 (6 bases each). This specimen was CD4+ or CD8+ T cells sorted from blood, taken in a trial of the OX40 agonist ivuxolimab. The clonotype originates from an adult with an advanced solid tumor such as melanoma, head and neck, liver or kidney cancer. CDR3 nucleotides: TGCGCCAGCAGCCTCCTAGGGGGGCGCGACGAGCAGTACTTC. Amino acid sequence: CASSLLGGRDEQYF.